Listed here are 9 T cell receptor beta chains from one sample, sequenced in a study of T cell responses to AZD1222 COVID-19 vaccine. The protocol was immunoSEQ multiplex PCR, while the TCRdb copy is restricted to in-frame clones and leaves out a portion. The table lists some 170,000 clones, approximately 94% of them singletons. Sequenced here: peripheral blood, sampled on day 0 of AZD1222 vaccination. The receptors were sampled from an adult in good health.

This clone was picked up a small number of times. The genes are TRBV4-1 and TRBJ2-2; TRBD1 might be the D (7 bases). CDR3 length: 18 residues. Germline V gene sequence: CDR1 MGHRA, CDR2 YSYEKL. V dropped 0 bases and J dropped 3 bases, with 17 bases sitting between them. The CDR3 nucleotides are TGCGCCAGCAGCCAAGATCCCCAGGGGGGCCACGACACCGGGGAGCTGTTTTTT. Residues: CASSQDPQGGHDTGELFF.

The rearrangement joins TRBV5-1 to TRBJ2-7; 9 nucleotides match TRBD2. CDR3 length equals 11 residues. Germline assignment: CDR1 SGHRS and CDR2 YFSETQ. The junction had 0 bases not matched to a gene; V was cut back by 2 bases and J by 9 bases. The CDR3 DNA reads TGCGCCAGCAGCTTTAGCGGGAGGCAGTACTTC. Its protein product is CASSFSGRQYF.

The rearrangement links TRBV4-1 to TRBJ1-6; 9 bases are shared with TRBD1. After removal of 7 bases from V and 5 bases from J, the junction contained 6 bases not matched to a gene. This CDR3 region has 15 residues. Germline lookup yields CDR1 MGHRA and CDR2 YSYEKL. This CDR3 is CASTPWDRDNSPLHF. The CDR3 bases are TGCGCCAGCACCCCATGGGACAGGGATAATTCACCCCTCCACTTT.

The gene calls are TRBV27 and TRBJ2-7, with D perhaps matching TRBD2 (5 bases). The germline V and J ends were trimmed by 2 bases and 2 bases, with 10 bases remaining between them. CDR3 size: 14 residues. Germline V gives CDR1 MNHEY, CDR2 SMNVEV (reference sequence). DNA for the CDR3: TGTGCCAGCAGTTTAGAGGCGGGTACCTACGAGCAGTACTTC. Its translation is CASSLEAGTYEQYF.

The V and J genes are TRBV5-1 and TRBJ2-1; 9 bases are a match to TRBD2. V lost 3 bases to trimming and J lost 5 bases; unmatched junction nucleotides: 3. CDR1 SGHRS and CDR2 YFSETQ come from the germline V gene. The CDR3 runs to 14 residues. The CDR3 sequence is CASSSGTSHNEQFF. DNA of the CDR3: TGCGCCAGCAGCTCCGGGACTAGCCACAATGAGCAGTTCTTC.

V usage is TRBV2 and J usage is TRBJ1-4; no definite D call. Germline CDR1 SNHLY, CDR2 FYNNEI. V gave up 3 bases and J gave up 5 bases, with 10 bases separating them. This CDR3 is built from 14 residues. CDR3 protein: CASSDGSLNEKLFF. The DNA of the CDR3 is TGTGCCAGCAGTGACGGCAGCTTAAATGAAAAACTGTTTTTT.

DNA for the CDR3: TGTGCCAGCTCACCATCGGGACAGACCTACGAGCAGTACTTC. It encodes CASSPSGQTYEQYF. The chain joins TRBV18 to TRBJ2-7; 7 nucleotides agree with TRBD1. Germline V CDR1 and CDR2: KGHSH, LQKENI. Losses at the gene ends were 2 bases for V and 2 bases for J; bases not matched to a gene: 3. The CDR3 runs to 14 residues.

The chain recombines TRBV19 with TRBJ1-1, with no clear D. Deletions cut 7 bases from V and 4 bases from J, with 16 bases between. The CDR3 spans 14 residues. Germline lookup yields CDR1 LNHDA and CDR2 SQIVND (reference sequence). The CDR3 region has the DNA TGTGCCAGTACCCTTGGCCCCGTAGGCACTGAAGCTTTCTTT. Encoded protein: CASTLGPVGTEAFF.

The sample holds one count of this clone. The chain carries TRBV28 and TRBJ1-6; D gene unclear. V lost 6 bases and J 2 bases, leaving 14 bases between the germline ends. The CDR3 runs 16 residues. Germline V gene data show CDR1 as MDHEN and CDR2 as SYDVKM. CDR3 residues: CASSPTTAAYNSPLHF. DNA for the CDR3: TGTGCCAGCAGCCCAACGACCGCCGCCTATAATTCACCCCTCCACTTT.